These 27 T cell receptor beta chains were all obtained from the same sample, sequenced in a study of T cell repertoires in cytomegalovirus infection. Each CDR3 protein is one row after TCRdb ran MiXCR on the reads. Altogether roughly 920,000 distinct CDR3 sequences are present, under 40% being singletons, with the ten largest covering about an eighth. Their cognate antigens are unknown. The input for sequencing was cultured CD8+ T cells from PBMCs, taken from culture after CMV antigen stimulation. These receptors originate from a human donor in good health (CMV status not recorded). Some clones in this sample may be carry-over from other donors' samples.

J is TRBJ2-7 and V is TRBV5-5; 10 bases align to TRBD1. The CDR3 is made up of 15 amino acids. Germline values: CDR1 SGHKS, CDR2 YYEKEE (reference sequence). Unmatched junction bases numbered 4, after V lost 4 bases and J lost 0 bases. CDR3 region: CASSGGQGSSYEQYV. CDR3 nucleotide sequence: TGTGCCAGCAGCGGGGGACAGGGGAGCTCCTACGAGCAGTACGTC.

J is TRBJ1-2 and V is TRBV5-1; 7 nucleotides match TRBD1. This CDR3 spans 15 amino acids. Germline CDR1 reads SGHRS; CDR2 reads YFSETQ. Trimming cost V 4 bases and J 5 bases; bases outside gene matches: 11. CDR3 region: CASSITTGDLYGYTF. In nucleotides, the CDR3 is TGCGCCAGCAGCATAACAACAGGGGACCTATATGGCTACACCTTC.

In this sample, this clonotype turned up a few times. The chain joins TRBV2 to TRBJ2-2; TRBD1 aligns across 10 bases. The germline V gene encodes CDR1 SNHLY and CDR2 FYNNEI. This CDR3 comprises 16 residues. The V segment lost 2 bases and the J segment 3 bases; nucleotides outside the gene matches: 3. Here the CDR3 DNA reads TGTGCCAGCAGTGAATTGGACAGGGGGGACACCGGGGAGCTGTTTTTT. Residues: CASSELDRGDTGELFF.

This clonotype was observed a handful of times. The rearrangement joins TRBV2 to TRBJ2-1, with D perhaps TRBD2 (5 bases). The CDR3 runs 20 residues. Germline CDR1 is SNHLY and CDR2 is FYNNEI. V was clipped by 3 bases and J by 3 bases, with 27 bases between them. CDR3 region: CASSERAGESDEINYNEQFF. CDR3 DNA: TGTGCCAGCAGTGAGAGAGCCGGGGAGAGCGACGAGATAAACTACAATGAGCAGTTCTTC.

This rearrangement joins TRBV2 to TRBJ1-2; D gene ambiguous. The CDR3 sequence is 13 residues long. The germline gives CDR1 SNHLY, CDR2 FYNNEI. The V and J ends lost 3 bases and 4 bases respectively, with 9 bases between them. As DNA, the CDR3 is TGTGCCAGCAGTGAGGGCCCTACCTATGGCTACACCTTC. This translates into CASSEGPTYGYTF.

The V and J genes are TRBV10-3 and TRBJ2-3; the D gene is possibly TRBD1 (5 bases). In germline, CDR1 is ENHRY, CDR2 SYGVKD. Trimming removed 8 bases at V and 3 bases at J, with 15 bases between. This CDR3 comprises 14 residues. CDR3 loop: CAIEPRPGTDTQYF. The CDR3, as DNA: TGTGCCATCGAACCACGGCCAGGGACAGATACGCAGTATTTT.

The table lists this clonotype with many counts. The chain combines TRBV7-6 with TRBJ1-1; tentatively, D is TRBD1 (6 bases). Trimming cost V 4 bases and J 6 bases, with 15 bases left between them. The CDR3 has 14 amino acids. Looked up from germline, CDR1 is SGHVS and CDR2 is FNYEAQ. CDR3 nucleotides: TGTGCCAGCAGCTCCTACCCGGGACAAGCTGAAGCTTTCTTT. The encoded protein is CASSSYPGQAEAFF.

Comments on this clonotype: Since a much larger clone is just one base distant, this may be a read error. This sequence joins TRBV7-2 and TRBJ1-2; no clear D. V was cut by 5 bases and J by 9 bases, with 16 bases left in between. The CDR3 loop spans 13 amino acids. Germline V gives CDR1 SGHTA, CDR2 FQGNSA. As DNA, the CDR3 is TGTGCCAGCAGCCCCCGGTGGGTGCTAAGCTACACCTTC. Protein: CASSPRWVLSYTF. The full variable domain, with the rest looked up from reference TRBV7-2 and TRBJ1-2, is GAGVSQSPSNKVTEKGKDVELRCDPISGHTALYWYRQSLGQGLEFLIYFQGNSAPDKSGLPSDRFSAERTGGSVSTLTIQRTQQEDSAVYLCASSPRWVLSYTFGSGTRLTVV.

V gene TRBV20-1 combines with J gene TRBJ2-7; D remains unclear. Trimming stripped 4 bases from V and 1 base from J, with 14 bases between. The CDR3 totals 14 residues. Germline values: CDR1 DFQATT, CDR2 SNEGSKA (reference sequence). CDR3 region: CSATIWGSSYEQYF. The DNA for the CDR3 is TGCAGTGCTACCATATGGGGTTCTTCCTACGAGCAGTACTTC.

The chain employs TRBV7-9 and TRBJ1-4; 7 bases map to TRBD1. The CDR3 is made up of 16 amino acids. The germline gives CDR1 SEHNR, CDR2 FQNEAQ (reference sequence). V trimming: 5 bases; J trimming: 3 bases; junction bases outside the gene matches: 9. The CDR3 reads CASSLYRGRANEKLFF. CDR3 in DNA: TGTGCCAGCAGCCTTTACAGGGGTCGGGCTAATGAAAAACTGTTTTTT. Together with reference TRBV7-9 and TRBJ1-4, the CDR3 gives the full variable domain: DTGVSQNPRHKITKRGQNVTFRCDPISEHNRLYWYRQTLGQGPEFLTYFQNEAQLEKSRLLSDRFSAERPKGSFSTLEIQRTEQGDSAMYLCASSLYRGRANEKLFFGSGTQLSVL.

The V call is TRBV10-3, the J call TRBJ1-1; D is perhaps TRBD1 (5 bases). CDR3 size: 16 residues. From germline, CDR1 is ENHRY and CDR2 SYGVKD. Trimming removed 1 base at V and 1 base at J, with 13 bases between. This chain's CDR3 is CAISEFLEGRNTEAFF. CDR3 DNA: TGTGCCATCAGTGAGTTTTTGGAGGGACGGAACACTGAAGCTTTCTTT.

This chain links TRBV15 with TRBJ1-5; 8 positions agree with TRBD1. From germline, CDR1 is LNHNV and CDR2 YYDKDF (reference sequence). The trim removed 3 bases at V and 5 bases at J, leaving 12 bases unmatched. This CDR3 has 17 residues. The CDR3 sequence is CATSSGQGVGSDQPQHF. In DNA form, the CDR3 reads TGTGCCACCAGCAGCGGACAGGGCGTAGGGTCAGATCAGCCCCAGCATTTT.

This clonotype was seen more than once but under ten times. The rearrangement links TRBV29-1 to TRBJ2-1, with TRBD1 matching 10 bases. CDR3 length: 13 amino acids. Germline CDR1 reads SQVTM; CDR2 reads ANQGSEA. CDR3 in amino acids: CTSGTGDYNEQFF. The CDR3 DNA reads TGCACATCCGGGACAGGGGACTACAATGAGCAGTTCTTC.

The chain joins TRBV2 to TRBJ2-4; TRBD2 is a possible D gene (5 bases). This CDR3 has 14 amino acids. Germline CDR1 reads SNHLY; CDR2 reads FYNNEI. The V gene lost 3 bases and the J gene lost 0 bases, with 6 bases spanning the gap. The CDR3 here is CASSDGVAKNIQYF. CDR3 in DNA: TGTGCCAGCAGTGACGGGGTAGCCAAAAACATTCAGTACTTC.

About this clonotype: A much bigger clone sits one base away, suggesting this may be a read error. The chain employs TRBV7-3 and TRBJ2-5, with TRBD2 identical over 13 bases. CDR1 SGHTA and CDR2 FQGTGA come from the germline V gene. CDR3 length equals 15 residues. With V trimmed by 8 bases and J by 5 bases, 8 bases remained unmatched. This chain's CDR3 is CASCATSGGAETQYF. The CDR3 DNA follows: TGTGCCAGCTGCGCAACTAGCGGGGGGGCGGAGACCCAGTACTTC.

This clonotype was detected only a few times. The chain carries TRBV6-6 and TRBJ2-3; unclear D gene. The V end lost 2 bases, the J end lost 2 bases, and 20 bases lay between the germline ends. Germline V CDR1 and CDR2: MNHNY, SVGAGI (reference sequence). The CDR3 loop spans 18 amino acids. The CDR3 spells CASSYPTHPSPLTDTQYF. CDR3 nucleotides: TGTGCCAGCAGTTACCCGACACATCCATCACCTCTCACAGATACGCAGTATTTT.

The chain has TRBV20-1 and TRBJ2-3; D not resolved. There are 13 residues in the CDR3. Germline values: CDR1 DFQATT, CDR2 SNEGSKA (reference sequence). V was clipped by 7 bases and J by 0 bases, with 11 bases between them. DNA of the CDR3: TGCAGTGAATGGGTGGTTAGCACAGATACGCAGTATTTT. It yields the protein CSEWVVSTDTQYF.

In the case of this clonotype: A much larger clone is a single base away; this may be a read error. The CDR3 ends on some other residue instead of the conserved phenylalanine or tryptophan, so this is likely a read error. The chain couples TRBV7-2 to TRBJ2-3; D is unresolved. CDR1 SGHTA and CDR2 FQGNSA come from the germline V gene. This CDR3 is 15 amino acids long. V was clipped by 4 bases and J by 2 bases, with 13 bases between them. The CDR3 DNA is TGTGCCAGCAGCTATGGTCCCAGGCACACAGATACGCAGTATTCT. Amino acid sequence: CASSYGPRHTDTQYS.

This clonotype was picked up a small number of times. This CDR3 reads CASSFRGGTGAFSGANVLTF. The CDR3, as DNA: TGTGCCAGCAGCTTTAGGGGGGGGACAGGGGCCTTCTCTGGGGCCAACGTCCTGACTTTC. The chain employs TRBV7-9 and TRBJ2-6; 10 bases line up with TRBD1. Germline trimming cut 3 bases from V and 0 bases from J; bases unmatched to any gene: 11. Per the germline V gene, CDR1 is SEHNR and CDR2 is FQNEAQ (reference sequence). The CDR3 covers 20 residues.

This clonotype came up a few times. The chain joins TRBV7-6 to TRBJ2-2, with D maybe TRBD2 (5 bases). Germline values: CDR1 SGHVS, CDR2 FNYEAQ. The V gene lost 7 bases and the J gene lost 4 bases, with 16 bases spanning the gap. This CDR3 is 15 amino acids long. Here the CDR3 reads CASTPRGTATGELFF. The CDR3, as DNA: TGTGCCAGCACCCCCCGGGGAACGGCCACCGGGGAGCTGTTTTTT.

This clonotype was detected ten times or more. The rearrangement joins TRBV7-8 to TRBJ2-5; a weak D match, TRBD2 (7 bases). The ends were cut back, 4 bases at V and 3 bases at J, with 18 bases in the middle. This CDR3 has 16 residues. Germline V gene sequence: CDR1 SGHVS, CDR2 FQNEAQ. The CDR3 DNA is TGTGCCAGCAGCTCCCCTTGGGGGGGCGGCGAAGAGACCCAGTACTTC. Amino acid sequence: CASSSPWGGGEETQYF.

CDR3 nucleotides: TGTGCCAGCAGTTACGTGGGACAGGGATACGAGCAGTACGTC. It encodes CASSYVGQGYEQYV. This chain joins TRBV6-2 or TRBV6-3 and TRBJ2-7, with 9 bases lining up with TRBD1. Germline lookup yields CDR1 MNHEY and CDR2 SVGEGT. The CDR3 has 14 amino acids. The trim removed 2 bases at V and 4 bases at J, leaving 3 bases unmatched.

The table lists this clonotype with many counts. The chain is built from TRBV7-2 and TRBJ2-7, with TRBD1 matching over 10 bases. Germline trimming cut 5 bases from V and 6 bases from J; bases unmatched to any gene: 10. The CDR3 is 15 amino acids. The germline V gene has CDR1 SGHTA and CDR2 FQGNSA. CDR3 loop: CASSRPGQGISEQYF. The CDR3 DNA follows: TGTGCCAGCAGCAGGCCGGGACAGGGGATTTCCGAGCAGTACTTC.

The rearrangement uses TRBV20-1 and TRBJ2-5; no definite D call. V was clipped by 6 bases and J by 5 bases, with 7 bases between them. The germline V gene has CDR1 DFQATT and CDR2 SNEGSKA (reference sequence). CDR3 length: 10 residues. The CDR3 region is CSAPRETQYF. The CDR3 DNA reads as TGCAGTGCCCCCCGGGAGACCCAGTACTTC.

V usage is TRBV6-6 and J usage is TRBJ1-1; no definite D call. In germline, CDR1 is MNHNY, CDR2 SVGAGI (reference sequence). The CDR3 extends over 15 amino acids. V was pared by 0 bases and J by 0 bases, with 8 bases between. CDR3 amino acids: CASSYSQLMNTEAFF. The CDR3 DNA reads as TGTGCCAGCAGTTACTCCCAATTAATGAACACTGAAGCTTTCTTT.

V gene TRBV3-1 combines with J gene TRBJ1-1, with D unresolved. This CDR3 comprises 11 residues. Germline CDR1 is LGHDT and CDR2 is YNNKEL (reference sequence). Between the trimmed V and J ends, which lost 0 bases and 11 bases, there was a span of 7 bases. This CDR3 reads CASSQERVAFF. The CDR3 DNA sequence: TGTGCCAGCAGCCAAGAACGGGTGGCTTTCTTT.

The chain is built from TRBV4-1 and TRBJ2-1; D remains unclear. The germline V gene has CDR1 MGHRA and CDR2 YSYEKL. The CDR3 length is 11 residues. V was shortened by 7 bases and J by 6 bases, with 7 bases between the two germline ends. The CDR3: CASKGTNEQFF. The CDR3 DNA follows: TGCGCCAGCAAAGGAACCAATGAGCAGTTCTTC.